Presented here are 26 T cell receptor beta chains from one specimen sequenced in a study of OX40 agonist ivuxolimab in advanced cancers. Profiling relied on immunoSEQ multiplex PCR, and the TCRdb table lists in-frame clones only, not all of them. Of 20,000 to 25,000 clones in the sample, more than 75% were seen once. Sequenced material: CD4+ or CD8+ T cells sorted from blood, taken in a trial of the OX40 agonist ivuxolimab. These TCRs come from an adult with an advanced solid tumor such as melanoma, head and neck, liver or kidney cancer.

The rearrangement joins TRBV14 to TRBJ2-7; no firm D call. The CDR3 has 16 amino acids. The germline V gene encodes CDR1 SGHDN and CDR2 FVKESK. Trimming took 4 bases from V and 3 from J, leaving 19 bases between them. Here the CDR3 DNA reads TGTGCCAGCAGCCGTGGGCCTACAGTTCCCCTCTACGAGCAGTACTTC. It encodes CASSRGPTVPLYEQYF.

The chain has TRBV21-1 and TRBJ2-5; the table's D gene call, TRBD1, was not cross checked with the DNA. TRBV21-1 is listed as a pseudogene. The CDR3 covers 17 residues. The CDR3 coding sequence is TGTGCCAGCAAAGGTTCGTGGTGTAGGGGGCTGGGAGAGACCCAGTACTTC. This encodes CASKGSWCRGLGETQYF.

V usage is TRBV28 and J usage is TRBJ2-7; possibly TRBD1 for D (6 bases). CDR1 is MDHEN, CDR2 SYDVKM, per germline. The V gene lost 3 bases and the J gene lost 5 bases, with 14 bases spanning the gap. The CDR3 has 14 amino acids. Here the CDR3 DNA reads TGTGCCAGCAGTTTTTTGACAGGCTTCAACGAGCAGTACTTC. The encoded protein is CASSFLTGFNEQYF.

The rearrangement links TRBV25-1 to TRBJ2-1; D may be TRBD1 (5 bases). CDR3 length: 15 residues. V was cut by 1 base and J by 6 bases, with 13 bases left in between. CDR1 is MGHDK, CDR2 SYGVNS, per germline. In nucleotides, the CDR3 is TGTGCCAGCAGTGAATCTTTCTACAGGACCAATGAGCAGTTCTTC. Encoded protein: CASSESFYRTNEQFF.

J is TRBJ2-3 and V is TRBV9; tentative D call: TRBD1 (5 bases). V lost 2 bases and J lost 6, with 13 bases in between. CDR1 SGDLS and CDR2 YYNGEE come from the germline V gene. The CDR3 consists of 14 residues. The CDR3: CASSVSKWGDTQYF. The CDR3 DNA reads TGTGCCAGCAGCGTGTCCAAGTGGGGCGATACGCAGTATTTT.

The CDR3 DNA reads TGTGCCAGCAGTTTATCGTCCGACAGTGCGTACGAGCAGTACTTC. This translates into CASSLSSDSAYEQYF. V gene TRBV27 combines with J gene TRBJ2-7; possible D gene TRBD1, 5 bases. V lost 0 bases and J lost 4, with 13 bases in between. The CDR3 is 15 residues long. Looked up from germline, CDR1 is MNHEY and CDR2 is SMNVEV (reference sequence).

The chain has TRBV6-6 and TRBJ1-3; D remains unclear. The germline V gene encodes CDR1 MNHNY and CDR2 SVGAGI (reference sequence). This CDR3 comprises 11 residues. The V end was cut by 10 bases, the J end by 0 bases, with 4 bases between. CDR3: CATLSGNTIYF. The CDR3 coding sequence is TGTGCCACCCTCTCTGGAAACACCATATATTTT.

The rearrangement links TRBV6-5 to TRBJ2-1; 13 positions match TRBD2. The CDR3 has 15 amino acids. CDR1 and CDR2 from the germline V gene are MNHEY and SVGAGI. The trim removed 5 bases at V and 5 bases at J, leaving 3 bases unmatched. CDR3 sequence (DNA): TGTGCCAGCAGTCGGACTAGCGGGAGCCACAATGAGCAGTTCTTC. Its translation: CASSRTSGSHNEQFF.

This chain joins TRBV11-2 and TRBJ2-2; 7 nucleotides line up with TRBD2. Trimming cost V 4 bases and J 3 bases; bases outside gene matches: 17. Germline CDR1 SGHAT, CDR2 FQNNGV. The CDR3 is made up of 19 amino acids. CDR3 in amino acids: CASSSSVFRGRAYTGELFF. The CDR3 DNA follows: TGTGCCAGCAGCTCTTCCGTATTTCGGGGGAGGGCCTACACCGGGGAGCTGTTTTTT.

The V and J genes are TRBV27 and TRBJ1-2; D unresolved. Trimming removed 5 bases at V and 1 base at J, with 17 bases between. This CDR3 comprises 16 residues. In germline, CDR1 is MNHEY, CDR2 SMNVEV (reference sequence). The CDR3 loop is CASSPPSGLGNYGYTF. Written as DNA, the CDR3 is TGTGCCAGCAGTCCCCCGAGCGGCTTGGGTAACTATGGCTACACCTTC.

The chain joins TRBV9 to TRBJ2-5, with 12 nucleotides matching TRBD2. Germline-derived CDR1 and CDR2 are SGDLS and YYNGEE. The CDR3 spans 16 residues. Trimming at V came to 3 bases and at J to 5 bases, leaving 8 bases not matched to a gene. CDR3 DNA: TGTGCCAGCAGCGAACTCCTAGCGGGGGGGCCCGAGACCCAGTACTTC. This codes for CASSELLAGGPETQYF.

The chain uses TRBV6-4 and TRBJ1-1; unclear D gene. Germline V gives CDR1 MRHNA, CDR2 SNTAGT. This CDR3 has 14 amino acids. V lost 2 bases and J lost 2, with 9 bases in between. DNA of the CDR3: TGTGCCAGCAGTGACGGTCGGGAAAACACTGAAGCTTTCTTT. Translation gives CASSDGRENTEAFF.

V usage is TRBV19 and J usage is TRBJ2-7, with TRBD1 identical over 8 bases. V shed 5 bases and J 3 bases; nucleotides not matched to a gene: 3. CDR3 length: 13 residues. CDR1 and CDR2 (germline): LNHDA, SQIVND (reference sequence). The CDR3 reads CASSAGGGYEQYF. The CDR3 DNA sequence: TGTGCCAGTAGTGCAGGGGGCGGCTACGAGCAGTACTTC. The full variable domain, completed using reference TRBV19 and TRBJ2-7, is DGGITQSPKYLFRKEGQNVTLSCEQNLNHDAMYWYRQDPGQGLRLIYYSQIVNDFQKGDIAEGYSVSREKKESFPLTVTSAQKNPTAFYLCASSAGGGYEQYFGPGTRLTVT.

CDR3 amino acids: CASSFDRWPNSPLHF. In DNA form, the CDR3 reads TGTGCCAGCAGTTTTGACCGGTGGCCTAATTCACCCCTCCACTTT. V is TRBV27 and J is TRBJ1-6; D uncertain. This CDR3 region has 15 residues. V dropped 3 bases and J dropped 6 bases, with 12 bases sitting between them. Germline V lookup: CDR1 MNHEY, CDR2 SMNVEV (reference sequence).

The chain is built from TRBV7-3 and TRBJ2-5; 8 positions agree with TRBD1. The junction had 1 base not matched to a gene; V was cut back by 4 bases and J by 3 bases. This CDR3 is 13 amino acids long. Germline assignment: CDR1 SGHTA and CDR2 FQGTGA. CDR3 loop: CASSSQGEETQYF. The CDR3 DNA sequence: TGTGCCAGCAGCTCACAGGGGGAAGAGACCCAGTACTTC.

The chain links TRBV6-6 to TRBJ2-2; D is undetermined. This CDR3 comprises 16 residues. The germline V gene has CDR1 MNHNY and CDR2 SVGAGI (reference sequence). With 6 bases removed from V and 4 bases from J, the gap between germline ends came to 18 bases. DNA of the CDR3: TGTGCCAGCAGGATTGCCCCGGCCTTATTCACCGGGGAGCTGTTTTTT. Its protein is CASRIAPALFTGELFF.

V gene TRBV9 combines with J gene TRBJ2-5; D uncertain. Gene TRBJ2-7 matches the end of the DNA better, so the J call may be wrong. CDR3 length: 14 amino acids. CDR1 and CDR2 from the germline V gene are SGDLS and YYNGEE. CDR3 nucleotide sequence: TGTGCCAGCAGCGTGGCCAGTTTCTCCTACGAGCAGTACTTC. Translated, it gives CASSVASFSYEQYF.

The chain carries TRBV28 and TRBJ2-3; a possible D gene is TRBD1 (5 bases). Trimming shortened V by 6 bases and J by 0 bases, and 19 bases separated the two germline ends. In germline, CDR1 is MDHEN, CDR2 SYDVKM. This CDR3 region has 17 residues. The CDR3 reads CASSRLGNRLSTDTQYF. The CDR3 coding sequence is TGTGCCAGCAGCCGATTGGGTAACAGGTTAAGCACAGATACGCAGTATTTT.

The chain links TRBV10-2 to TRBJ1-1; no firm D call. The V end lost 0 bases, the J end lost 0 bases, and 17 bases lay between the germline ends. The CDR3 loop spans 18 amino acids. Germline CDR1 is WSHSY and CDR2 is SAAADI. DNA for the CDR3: TGCGCCAGCAGTGAGTCGATGGGTGGGTTACCTATGAACACTGAAGCTTTCTTT. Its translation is CASSESMGGLPMNTEAFF.

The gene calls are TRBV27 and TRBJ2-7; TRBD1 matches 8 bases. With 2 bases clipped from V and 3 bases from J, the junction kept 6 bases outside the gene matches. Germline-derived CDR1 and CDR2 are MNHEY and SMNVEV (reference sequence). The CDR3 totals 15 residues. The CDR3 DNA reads TGTGCCAGCAGTTTAAAGGGACAGGTTGGCTACGAGCAGTACTTC. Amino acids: CASSLKGQVGYEQYF.

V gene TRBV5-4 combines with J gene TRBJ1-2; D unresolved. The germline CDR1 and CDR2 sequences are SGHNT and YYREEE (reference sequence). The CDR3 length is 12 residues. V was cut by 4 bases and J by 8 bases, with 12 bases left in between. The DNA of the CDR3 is TGTGCCAGCAGCCCCAACCCGGGGGGCTACACCTTC. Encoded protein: CASSPNPGGYTF.

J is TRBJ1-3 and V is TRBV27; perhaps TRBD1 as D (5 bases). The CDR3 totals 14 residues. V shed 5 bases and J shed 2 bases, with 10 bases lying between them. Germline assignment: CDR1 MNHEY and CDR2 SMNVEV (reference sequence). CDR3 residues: CASSPGTAGNTIYF. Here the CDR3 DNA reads TGTGCCAGCAGTCCCGGGACGGCTGGAAACACCATATATTTT.

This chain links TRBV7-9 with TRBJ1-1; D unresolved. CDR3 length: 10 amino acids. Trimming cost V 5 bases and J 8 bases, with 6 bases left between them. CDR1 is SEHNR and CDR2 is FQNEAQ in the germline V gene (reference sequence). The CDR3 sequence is CASSPEEAFF. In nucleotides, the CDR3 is TGTGCCAGCAGCCCGGAAGAAGCTTTCTTT.

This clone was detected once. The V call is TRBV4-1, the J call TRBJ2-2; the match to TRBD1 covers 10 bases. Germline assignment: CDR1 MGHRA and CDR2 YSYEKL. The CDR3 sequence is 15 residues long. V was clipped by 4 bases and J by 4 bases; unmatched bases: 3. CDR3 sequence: CASSRGTGVTGELFF. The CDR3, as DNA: TGCGCCAGCAGCCGCGGGACAGGGGTCACCGGGGAGCTGTTTTTT.

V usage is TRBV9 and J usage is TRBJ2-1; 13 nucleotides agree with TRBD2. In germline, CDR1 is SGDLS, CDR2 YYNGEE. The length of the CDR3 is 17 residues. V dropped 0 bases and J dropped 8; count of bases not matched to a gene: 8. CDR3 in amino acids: CASSVVGLAGSGDEQFF. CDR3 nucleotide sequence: TGTGCCAGCAGCGTAGTGGGACTAGCGGGAAGTGGCGATGAGCAGTTCTTC.

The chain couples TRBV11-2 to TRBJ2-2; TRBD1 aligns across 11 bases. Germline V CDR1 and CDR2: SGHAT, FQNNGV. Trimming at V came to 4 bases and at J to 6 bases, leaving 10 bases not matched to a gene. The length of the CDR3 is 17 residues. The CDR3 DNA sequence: TGTGCCAGCAGCTGGTTTCCGGGACAGGGGGTCTCCGGGGAGCTGTTTTTT. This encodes CASSWFPGQGVSGELFF.